This T cell receptor (beta chain) originates from a study of cytomegalovirus exposure and HLA in healthy donors. Study details: An earlier analysis identified 120 million or so unique TCR beta sequences in about 170 million T cells.

About this clone itself: Its antigen is still unknown.

Healthy bone marrow donors made up the cohort. Broader study findings: Most of the CMV-associated TCR beta chains (in a later analysis) appeared to be HLA-restricted. Cytomegalovirus association was listed for about 150 TCR beta chains.

V lost 3 bases and J lost 3, with 11 bases in between. Germline V CDR1 and CDR2: SQVTM, ANQGSEA. The CDR3 is 13 amino acids. Primers included in the PCR were 60 Vbeta and 13 Jbeta primers. Here immunoSEQ multiplex PCR was the method, and the copy in TCRdb shows in-frame clones only, minus some. This table has 95,000 to 130,000 clones, 79% appearing once. The chain combines TRBV29-1 with TRBJ1-1; D uncertain. The sequence came from a man aged 30 to 39 in good health and CMV-seropositive. Specimen: PBMCs. The CDR3 here is CSVEGQTYTEAFF. The CDR3 coding sequence is TGCAGCGTTGAGGGCCAGACGTACACTGAAGCTTTCTTT.